These 16 T cell receptor beta chains originate from one sample sequenced in a study of response to subunit inactivated influenza vaccine. MiXCR, run by TCRdb on the RT-PCR reads, gives a single entry per CDR3 protein. The sample has about 190,000 distinct CDR3 sequences, roughly an eighth seen once; the top ten hold roughly 25%. Material: CD8+ T cells sorted from PBMCs, obtained roughly 5 days after vaccination. The receptors come from a man between 50 and 59 years old who received an inactivated influenza vaccine.

This sequence joins TRBV29-1 and TRBJ2-1, with 10 bases fitting TRBD1. The CDR3 extends over 15 amino acids. The germline V gene has CDR1 SQVTM and CDR2 ANQGSEA. J lost 6 bases, V lost 6 bases, and 11 bases had no gene match. CDR3 bases: TGCAGCGTGGCCGGGACAGGGGCGCCGTTCAATGAGCAGTTCTTC. Protein sequence: CSVAGTGAPFNEQFF.

Only a few counts were recorded for this clonotype. The genes are TRBV20-1 and TRBJ2-7, with 8 positions matching TRBD1. The CDR3 has 16 residues. Per germline, CDR1 DFQATT and CDR2 SNEGSKA (reference sequence). V shed 3 bases, J shed 2 bases, and the junction held 12 bases outside the gene matches. This chain's CDR3 is CSASRLRQGPPYEQYF. The CDR3 nucleotides read TGCAGTGCTAGTCGACTGAGACAGGGGCCCCCCTACGAGCAGTACTTC.

This clonotype was seen more than once but under ten times. The V call is TRBV7-9, the J call TRBJ1-2, with D uncertain. V lost 0 bases and J 1 base, leaving 12 bases between the germline ends. In germline, CDR1 is SEHNR, CDR2 FQNEAQ (reference sequence). The CDR3 extends over 16 amino acids. The CDR3 nucleotides are TGTGCCAGCAGCTTAGCGCCCGGGCCCGATAACTATGGCTACACCTTC. It is translated as CASSLAPGPDNYGYTF.

The rearrangement links TRBV6-1 to TRBJ2-5; D perhaps matches TRBD1 (7 bases). Germline assignment: CDR1 MNHNS and CDR2 SASEGT. V lost 4 bases and J 1 base, leaving 13 bases between the germline ends. The CDR3 contains 15 residues. The CDR3 DNA sequence: TGTGCCAGCAGTGGGGTGGAGGGGGCCCAAGAGACCCAGTACTTC. This translates into CASSGVEGAQETQYF.

This rearrangement joins TRBV7-8 to TRBJ1-1, with unresolved D. The germline gives CDR1 SGHVS, CDR2 FQNEAQ. V was trimmed by 3 bases and J by 0 bases, leaving 11 bases between them. This CDR3 region has 15 residues. For the CDR3, the DNA is TGTGCCAGCAGCTTGGAAAGCTTCATGAACACTGAAGCTTTCTTT. Translating it yields CASSLESFMNTEAFF.

In this sample, this clonotype turned up many times. This chain uses TRBV7-2 with TRBJ2-7, with 14 bases matching TRBD2. The length of the CDR3 is 17 residues. The germline gives CDR1 SGHTA, CDR2 FQGNSA. V was clipped by 5 bases and J by 2 bases; unmatched bases: 8. CDR3 protein: CASSTPGLAGVPYEQYF. DNA for the CDR3: TGTGCCAGCAGCACGCCGGGACTAGCGGGAGTCCCCTACGAGCAGTACTTC.

This clonotype was seen more than once but under ten times. The chain recombines TRBV4-3 with TRBJ2-5; D perhaps matches TRBD1 (6 bases). This CDR3 has 14 amino acids. Germline V gives CDR1 LGHNA, CDR2 YSLEER. V was cut by 2 bases and J by 1 base, with 8 bases left in between. The CDR3 DNA follows: TGCGCCAGCAGCCAACAGACAGGCCAAGAGACCCAGTACTTC. Translation gives CASSQQTGQETQYF.

V usage is TRBV6-5 and J usage is TRBJ1-4; D remains ambiguous. The CDR3 loop spans 13 amino acids. CDR1 is MNHEY and CDR2 is SVGAGI in the germline V gene. Trimming took 0 bases from V and 8 from J, leaving 7 bases between them. Here the CDR3 reads CASSYSFTEKLFF. The CDR3 region has the DNA TGTGCCAGCAGTTACTCTTTTACAGAAAAACTGTTTTTT.

The V and J genes are TRBV5-1 and TRBJ2-7, with TRBD1 identical over 7 bases. The CDR3 runs 16 residues. J lost 3 bases, V lost 4 bases, and 13 bases had no gene match. Germline V CDR1 and CDR2: SGHRS, YFSETQ. The CDR3 reads CASSLTPGQSDYEQYF. CDR3 nucleotides: TGCGCCAGCAGCCTTACCCCGGGACAGAGTGACTACGAGCAGTACTTC.

This clonotype was recorded many times. CDR3: CASSLGTPTEAFF. DNA for the CDR3: TGTGCCAGCAGTCTCGGGACACCCACTGAAGCTTTCTTT. The chain couples TRBV12-3 or TRBV12-4 to TRBJ1-1; D perhaps matches TRBD1 (6 bases). Between the trimmed V and J ends, which lost 5 bases and 4 bases, there was a span of 11 bases. There are 13 residues in the CDR3.

CDR3 protein: CASSQETSPVDTQYF. DNA of the CDR3: TGCGCCAGCAGCCAAGAGACTAGTCCGGTGGATACGCAGTATTTT. V and J are TRBV4-3 and TRBJ2-3; TRBD2 might be the D (6 bases). This CDR3 has 15 amino acids. Germline CDR1 LGHNA, CDR2 YSLEER. Trimming cost V 0 bases and J 6 bases, with 13 bases left between them.

This clonotype was found a few times. The chain uses TRBV2 and TRBJ1-4; D remains unclear. Trimming left V 2 bases short and J 8 bases short, with 15 bases between. Looked up from germline, CDR1 is SNHLY and CDR2 is FYNNEI. There are 15 residues in the CDR3. This CDR3 is CASSEIGETGEKLFF. The CDR3 bases are TGTGCCAGCAGTGAAATTGGGGAGACGGGCGAAAAACTGTTTTTT.

This clonotype has more than one count but fewer than ten. V is TRBV12-3 or TRBV12-4 and J is TRBJ2-4; 9 positions match TRBD1. The CDR3 length is 14 residues. V was clipped by 6 bases and J by 7 bases; unmatched bases: 7. CDR3 region: CASSTGTGWNIQYF. The DNA for the CDR3 is TGTGCCAGCAGCACCGGGACAGGGTGGAACATTCAGTACTTC.

This clonotype was picked up many times. The CDR3 DNA sequence: TGCGCCAGCAGCTTGTTTGGGAACACTGAAGCTTTCTTT. Residues: CASSLFGNTEAFF. The chain employs TRBV5-1 and TRBJ1-1; the D is unclear. The CDR3 runs to 13 residues. From germline, CDR1 is SGHRS and CDR2 YFSETQ. Trimming shortened V by 1 base and J by 1 base, and 5 bases separated the two germline ends.

J is TRBJ2-1 and V is TRBV5-4, with 7 bases lining up with TRBD2. The CDR3 contains 13 residues. Germline V gene data show CDR1 as SGHNT and CDR2 as YYREEE (reference sequence). V dropped 4 bases and J dropped 6; count of bases not matched to a gene: 4. For the CDR3, the DNA is TGTGCCAGCAGCCCCAGGGAGGGCAATGAGCAGTTCTTC. This sequence encodes CASSPREGNEQFF.

The rearrangement joins TRBV6-1 to TRBJ2-1, with TRBD2 matching over 10 bases. V gave up 6 bases and J gave up 2 bases; unmatched junction bases: 7. CDR1 MNHNS and CDR2 SASEGT come from the germline V gene. The CDR3 totals 16 residues. CDR3 DNA: TGTGCCAGCAGCCGCTATAGCGGGGGGACCTACAATGAGCAGTTCTTC. Its translation is CASSRYSGGTYNEQFF.